The rows below give T cell receptor beta chains drawn from one sample of a study of cytomegalovirus exposure and HLA in healthy donors. Assay: immunoSEQ multiplex PCR; the TCRdb copy retains only in-frame clones and omits some. There are more than 110,000 clones in the sample; around 73% occur only once, and around an eighth lies in the top ten. Sequencing was carried out using PBMCs. The receptors shown here come from a human donor in good health. CDR3s include the opening cysteine and the closing phenylalanine or tryptophan. The D gene is left open where the match is weak. The size of a clone is reported for some rows only, either as once, few or many, or as a class for expanded clones.

CDR3 DNA,CDR3 protein,J gene,clone size,D gene,V gene
TGTGCCAGCATCAGTAACACTGAAGCTTTCTTT,CASISNTEAFF,TRBJ1-1,.,.,TRBV6-5
TGTGCCAGCAGGGGGGAGGTGCGACAGCCCCAGCATTTT,CASRGEVRQPQHF,TRBJ1-5,.,.,TRBV2
TGTGCCAGCAGCCCCTATGAGGGGGCTGAAGCTTTCTTT,CASSPYEGAEAFF,TRBJ1-1,few,.,TRBV6-1
TGTGCCAGTAGTATAACCGGGAGCCCTAATCAGCCCCAGCATTTT,CASSITGSPNQPQHF,TRBJ1-5,.,.,TRBV19
TGTGCCAGCAGCATCTCTCCGCGACTAGCGGGAGGCCCGGGGTTTGAGACCCAGTACTTC,CASSISPRLAGGPGFETQYF,TRBJ2-5,few,TRBD2,TRBV11-3
TGCGCCAGCAGCCAAGAGCGTACGCTCGCCTATGGGACCCAGTACTTC,CASSQERTLAYGTQYF,TRBJ2-5,.,.,TRBV4-1
TGTGCCAGCAGCGAGGGACTAGCGGGAACCTACAATGAGCAGTTCTTC,CASSEGLAGTYNEQFF,TRBJ2-1,.,TRBD2,TRBV9
TGTGCCAGCAGCTTAGCGCGGTTTCACGAGCAGTACTTC,CASSLARFHEQYF,TRBJ2-7,.,.,TRBV11-1
TGTGCCAGCAGCATGAGGGGGGGATCTGGAGCTTTCTTT,CASSMRGGSGAFF,TRBJ1-1,few,.,TRBV5-4
TGTGCCAGCAGTCGCCCGGGACAGAGCTCCTACGAGCAGTACTTC,CASSRPGQSSYEQYF,TRBJ2-7,few,TRBD1,TRBV7-9
TGTGCCAGCAGCCAAAGAACGACAGGGTTGGGTCAGCCCCAGCATTTT,CASSQRTTGLGQPQHF,TRBJ1-5,.,TRBD1,TRBV4-2
TGTGCCACCTCGAGGGGACAAAAGTCACCCCTCCACTTT,CATSRGQKSPLHF,TRBJ1-6,.,.,TRBV28
TGTGCCAGCAGCCAAGAGGGACTCTCGGGGGCAGATACGCAGTATTTT,CASSQEGLSGADTQYF,TRBJ2-3,few,.,TRBV4-2
TGCGCCAGCAGCCAAGCCGAGGGGGCCGCCACTGAAGCTTTCTTT,CASSQAEGAATEAFF,TRBJ1-1,.,TRBD1,TRBV4-1
TGTGCCAGCGGATCGGGACAGGAGGCCGGGGAGCTGTTTTTT,CASGSGQEAGELFF,TRBJ2-2,once,TRBD1,TRBV28
TGTGCCAGCACCAGGGGGGAGGACCCATCTGGGGCCAACGTCCTGACTTTC,CASTRGEDPSGANVLTF,TRBJ2-6,.,.,TRBV5-6
TGTGCCAGCAGTGAACTGGACACAGGCCAAGAGACCCAGTACTTC,CASSELDTGQETQYF,TRBJ2-5,.,.,TRBV2
TGTGCCAGCAGCGGGGGCAGTAACTATGGCTACACCTTC,CASSGGSNYGYTF,TRBJ1-2,few,.,TRBV9
TGTGCCAGCAGCTTAACTGGCGTAGCACGGGAGCAGTACTTC,CASSLTGVAREQYF,TRBJ2-7,few,.,TRBV7-3
TGTTCCAGCAGTAGAAGACAGGGGGCGCGAACTAATGAAAAACTGTTTTTT,CSSSRRQGARTNEKLFF,TRBJ1-4,.,TRBD1,TRBV7-9
TGCGCCAGCAGCCATGCTAATACAGGGGTCTACGAGCAGTACTTC,CASSHANTGVYEQYF,TRBJ2-7,.,TRBD1,TRBV4-1
TGTGCCAGCAGCTTAGCCAGGGTAGGAAACATTCAGTACTTC,CASSLARVGNIQYF,TRBJ2-4,.,.,TRBV11-2
TGCGCCAGCAGTGAGTCAGGACTGGCCTACGAGCAGTACTTC,CASSESGLAYEQYF,TRBJ2-7,few,.,TRBV10-1
TGTGCCAGTAGTGACAGGACAGGGTTGTACAATGAGCAGTTCTTC,CASSDRTGLYNEQFF,TRBJ2-1,.,TRBD1,TRBV19
TGTGCCAGCTCACCTTCGGGGGGAGCTGAAGCTTTCTTT,CASSPSGGAEAFF,TRBJ1-1,.,.,TRBV18
TGTGCCAGCAGCTTGGGCGGAATCTACAATGAGCAGTTCTTC,CASSLGGIYNEQFF,TRBJ2-1,few,.,TRBV5-4
TGCGCCAGCAGCCAAACAGGGGGCTCTGGAAACACCATATATTTT,CASSQTGGSGNTIYF,TRBJ1-3,few,TRBD1,TRBV4-1
TGTGCCAGCAGCTCCTCCTTAGCGGCGCAAGAGACCCAGTACTTC,CASSSSLAAQETQYF,TRBJ2-5,.,.,TRBV6-5
TGCGCCAGCAGTCGGGACCTAACTAGCCCCGAGCAGTACTTC,CASSRDLTSPEQYF,TRBJ2-7,.,.,TRBV5-1
TGTGCCAGCACCCGGACTGTTCAAGAGACCCAGTACTTC,CASTRTVQETQYF,TRBJ2-5,.,.,TRBV6-1
TGTGCCAGCAGTCAGGGAGGGAGGGGGAACTACGAGCAGTACTTC,CASSQGGRGNYEQYF,TRBJ2-7,.,.,TRBV6-1
TGTGCCAGCACCGGTCCAGGCGGGAGAGTGCGAGAGACCCAGTACTTC,CASTGPGGRVRETQYF,TRBJ2-5,.,TRBD2,TRBV28
TGCAGCACAACGGACTCCCTCTCCTACGAGCAGTACTTC,CSTTDSLSYEQYF,TRBJ2-7,.,.,TRBV29-1
TGTGCCAGCAGCTGGACTAGCGGGATCTTCTACGAGCAGTACTTC,CASSWTSGIFYEQYF,TRBJ2-7,.,TRBD2,TRBV5-6
TGTGCCAGCAGTTCTAGGACAGGGTTGAGTGAAGCTTTCTTT,CASSSRTGLSEAFF,TRBJ1-1,.,TRBD1,TRBV6-5
TGCGCCAGCAGCTTGGCCCGGGACAGGGCGGACACTGAAGCTTTCTTT,CASSLARDRADTEAFF,TRBJ1-1,.,TRBD1,TRBV5-1
TGCGCCAGCAGCCCGGGACTAGTCACAGATACGCAGTATTTT,CASSPGLVTDTQYF,TRBJ2-3,.,TRBD2,TRBV5-1
TGTGCCAGCAGCGTAGCGGGGAATGGCTACACCTTC,CASSVAGNGYTF,TRBJ1-2,few,.,TRBV9
TGCGCCAGCAGCCCCCGAATTGGGACAGGGGTTCGCGAGCAGTACTTC,CASSPRIGTGVREQYF,TRBJ2-7,.,TRBD1,TRBV5-1
TGTGCCAGCAGTTTAGACGGACTCTATGGCTACACCTTC,CASSLDGLYGYTF,TRBJ1-2,.,.,TRBV28
TGTGCCAGCGGTGATCTTACGGTCGCGAAGACCCAGTACTTC,CASGDLTVAKTQYF,TRBJ2-5,.,.,TRBV7-8
TGTGCCAGCAGCTTGGGGGGGCTAGCGGGAGTCGAGCAGTACTTC,CASSLGGLAGVEQYF,TRBJ2-7,.,TRBD2,TRBV9
TGTGCCAGCAGCTTAATAGCGGGGGGACAAGAGACCCAGTACTTC,CASSLIAGGQETQYF,TRBJ2-5,.,TRBD2,TRBV7-8
TGCAGCGTTGATGACAGACAGGGGACCTCCTATGGCTACACCTTC,CSVDDRQGTSYGYTF,TRBJ1-2,.,TRBD1,TRBV29-1
TGCAGCGTTGCCCCGGGGGATGAGCAGTTCTTC,CSVAPGDEQFF,TRBJ2-1,.,.,TRBV29-1
TGTTCCAGCAGCTCGACTAGCGGGAGGACGTTTTACAATGAGCAGTTCTTC,CSSSSTSGRTFYNEQFF,TRBJ2-1,.,TRBD2,TRBV7-9
TGTGCCAGTAGTATAGGGGCTGCGGGGGACGAGCAGTACTTC,CASSIGAAGDEQYF,TRBJ2-7,once,TRBD2,TRBV19
TGTGCCAGCAGTTACTCGTTCGGGGAAGGTCAGCCCCAGCATTTT,CASSYSFGEGQPQHF,TRBJ1-5,.,.,TRBV6-6
TGTGCCAGCAGTGAAAGAGCAGGGGAAGGAAACACCATATATTTT,CASSERAGEGNTIYF,TRBJ1-3,.,.,TRBV6-1
TGTGCCAGCAGTCGGGCGATCGGCGTAGCGAGAGGGCCGCCCGGGGAGCTGTTTTTT,CASSRAIGVARGPPGELFF,TRBJ2-2,.,.,TRBV2
TGTGCCAGCAGTGGCGGGGGGGGGAACACCGGGGAGCTGTTTTTT,CASSGGGGNTGELFF,TRBJ2-2,.,TRBD2,TRBV28
TGTGCCAGCAGCAACGGCAATGAGCAGTTCTTC,CASSNGNEQFF,TRBJ2-1,.,.,TRBV7-6
TGTGCCAGTAACCCGGATAGGAGCTACACTGAAGCTTTCTTT,CASNPDRSYTEAFF,TRBJ1-1,.,.,TRBV19
TGTGCCAGCAGCAATCCGGGAACCTTTGCCATGAACACTGAAGCTTTCTTT,CASSNPGTFAMNTEAFF,TRBJ1-1,.,.,TRBV9